Below are 12 T cell receptor beta chains sequenced from a single sample in a study of vaccination effects on CD4 cells after COVID-19 (dated by TCRdb to the early 2020s). The ViraFEST assay stimulated PBMC with viral peptide pools and then used TCR sequencing to identify antigen-specific CD4+ T cell clonotypes by expansion. After around 11 days of culture, CD4+ T cells were isolated with the EasySep CD4+ T cell isolation kit. What these receptors recognize is not known. Library creation used the immunoSEQ multiplex PCR assay. In TCRdb, the immuneACCESS table is reduced to in-frame sequences with V and J assigned. These tables do not hold every clone; where another copy was compared, an unresolved V gene accounts for under half, and the others remain unexplained. The sample table holds approximately 30,000 clones, of which about 66% were seen once. Over 25% of the sample is taken by the ten largest.

The sequences come from CD4+ T cells from PBMCs cultured with HCoV-229E spike peptides, collected before COVID-19 vaccination. The label giving this sample's cell subset or site can be read as: HCoV-229E spike overlapping peptide pool stimulation. Source of these receptors: a human donor who received a COVID-19 vaccine.

V gene TRBV5-1 combines with J gene TRBJ1-1, with D maybe TRBD1 (5 bases). Germline V gene lookup returns CDR1 SGHRS and CDR2 YFSETQ. CDR3 length equals 15 residues. Trimming removed 4 bases from V and 1 base from J, with 14 bases in between. The CDR3 region is CASSLDGASNTEAFF. CDR3 nucleotides: TGCGCCAGCAGCCTTGACGGGGCTTCGAACACTGAAGCTTTCTTT.

Points on this clone: One end of the junction is discordant with germline, which a read error may explain. The chain joins TRBV7-7 to TRBJ2-2; the match to TRBD2 covers 8 bases. Per germline, CDR1 SSHAT and CDR2 FNYEAQ (reference sequence). The CDR3 totals 14 residues. CDR3 region: CASSSGTRGGELFF. The CDR3 DNA is TGTGCTAGCAGCTCCGGGACTAGGGGCGGGGAGCTGTTTTTT.

This clone has a single count. V is TRBV6-2 or TRBV6-3 and J is TRBJ2-2; possibly TRBD2 for D (6 bases). Germline V gives CDR1 MNHEY, CDR2 SVGEGT. V was cut by 5 bases and J by 7 bases, with 20 bases left in between. The CDR3 is 16 residues long. The CDR3 nucleotides are TGTGCCAGCAGTCCGGCGGGGAGCAGGGCTAGCGGGGAGCTGTTTTTT. This encodes CASSPAGSRASGELFF.

At least ten counts were recorded for this clone. This chain joins TRBV15 and TRBJ2-5, with 8 positions matching TRBD2. Germline V gene sequence: CDR1 LNHNV, CDR2 YYDKDF (reference sequence). This CDR3 has 14 amino acids. V was clipped by 5 bases and J by 5 bases; unmatched bases: 7. CDR3 region: CATSSRGGPETQYF. The CDR3 DNA reads as TGTGCCACCAGCTCCCGGGGGGGCCCTGAGACCCAGTACTTC.

V gene TRBV7-2 combines with J gene TRBJ1-2; D gene unclear. This CDR3 region has 13 residues. Germline lookup yields CDR1 SGHTA and CDR2 FQGNSA. V lost 2 bases, J lost 8 bases, and 12 bases lay in between. The CDR3 sequence: CASSLRPAEGYTF. The CDR3 DNA sequence: TGTGCCAGCAGCTTACGCCCGGCCGAGGGCTACACCTTC.

The genes are TRBV9 and TRBJ2-3; D is unresolved. Between the trimmed V and J ends, which lost 0 bases and 3 bases, there was a span of 2 bases. Germline V lookup: CDR1 SGDLS, CDR2 YYNGEE. The CDR3 runs to 12 residues. CDR3 sequence: CASSVATDTQYF. The CDR3 DNA is TGTGCCAGCAGCGTAGCTACAGATACGCAGTATTTT.

This clone was picked up a small number of times. The CDR3 bases are TGTGCCAGCAGCCAAGAAACCGGGAGGGGACAGCAGTACTTC. It specifies CASSQETGRGQQYF. The V and J genes are TRBV3-1 (or the pseudogene TRBV3-2) and TRBJ2-7; 8 nucleotides match TRBD2. CDR1 is LGHDT, CDR2 YNNKEL, per germline (reference sequence). This CDR3 contains 14 residues. The junction had 6 bases not matched to a gene; V was cut back by 0 bases and J by 8 bases.

V and J are TRBV25-1 and TRBJ2-7, with TRBD2 matching 11 bases. V shed 8 bases, J shed 7 bases, and the junction held 16 bases outside the gene matches. CDR1 is MGHDK, CDR2 SYGVNS, per germline. The length of the CDR3 is 16 residues. CDR3 sequence reads: CASQPVSSGRPREQYF. DNA for the CDR3: TGTGCCAGCCAACCCGTTTCTAGCGGGAGGCCCCGGGAGCAGTACTTC.

The chain is built from TRBV19 and TRBJ1-5; possible D gene TRBD1, 6 bases. Trimming cost V 5 bases and J 1 base, with 24 bases left between them. Germline-derived CDR1 and CDR2 are LNHDA and SQIVND (reference sequence). The CDR3 has 19 amino acids. CDR3 sequence (DNA): TGTGCCAGTAGTCCCCCCGCCCGACTAGGGGGGGTGAGCAATCAGCCCCAGCATTTT. Its translation: CASSPPARLGGVSNQPQHF.

The V gene is TRBV3-1 (or the pseudogene TRBV3-2), the J gene TRBJ2-5; 10 positions match TRBD2. Trimming took 4 bases from V and 5 from J; bases not matched to a gene: 10. CDR1 and CDR2 (germline): LGHDT, YNNKEL (reference sequence). The CDR3 sequence is 16 residues long. CDR3 region: CASSPQAGGPVETQYF. CDR3 in DNA: TGTGCCAGCAGCCCCCAAGCGGGGGGGCCTGTGGAGACCCAGTACTTC.

The J gene is TRBJ1-4, the V gene TRBV5-6; possible D gene TRBD1, 6 bases. From germline, CDR1 is SGHDT and CDR2 YYEEEE. Trimming removed 7 bases at V and 8 bases at J, with 15 bases between. This CDR3 has 13 residues. This chain's CDR3 is CASSGRGSEKLFF. The DNA for the CDR3 is TGTGCCAGCTCAGGGAGGGGGTCGGAAAAACTGTTTTTT.

This clone turned up a few times. The rearrangement links TRBV30 to TRBJ1-2; no firm D call. CDR3 length: 11 amino acids. Trimming shortened V by 2 bases and J by 7 bases, and 8 bases separated the two germline ends. Germline CDR1 GTSNPN, CDR2 SVGIG (reference sequence). The DNA of the CDR3 is TGTGCCTGGAGTAGACAAGCTGGCTACACCTTC. It yields the protein CAWSRQAGYTF.